Below are 18 T cell receptor beta chains sequenced from a single sample in a study of blood T cell repertoires in COVID-19. The repertoire was sequenced with immunoSEQ multiplex PCR; TCRdb's copy has only in-frame clones and lacks some. In the table there are 150,000 to 200,000 clones, 80% to 90% of which are singletons. Material: PBMCs or T cells enriched from blood (not recorded which). The receptors were gathered from a woman aged 40 to 49 with acute COVID-19.

The chain is built from TRBV4-1 and TRBJ2-7; 9 bases are a match to TRBD2. The CDR3 contains 15 residues. The trim removed 0 bases at V and 6 bases at J, leaving 6 bases unmatched. CDR1 and CDR2 (germline): MGHRA, YSYEKL. CDR3 coding DNA: TGCGCCAGCAGCCAAGAGAGCGGGGGGCTCGGCGAGCAGTACTTC. This sequence encodes CASSQESGGLGEQYF.

The chain is built from TRBV2 and TRBJ2-3; D is undetermined. Deletions cut 3 bases from V and 0 bases from J, with 10 bases between. This CDR3 comprises 15 residues. Germline assignment: CDR1 SNHLY and CDR2 FYNNEI. The CDR3 loop reads CASSDNPLSTDTQYF. As DNA, the CDR3 is TGTGCCAGCAGTGATAATCCTCTAAGCACAGATACGCAGTATTTT.

The chain is built from TRBV7-9 and TRBJ2-7, with 8 bases matching TRBD1. V gave up 4 bases and J gave up 4 bases; unmatched junction bases: 12. Germline CDR1 and CDR2: SEHNR and FQNEAQ (reference sequence). The CDR3 totals 16 residues. CDR3 protein: CASSSIDGRQGYEQYF. The DNA for the CDR3 is TGTGCCAGCAGCTCCATCGATGGGCGACAGGGGTACGAGCAGTACTTC.

The chain is built from TRBV12-5 and TRBJ1-5; maybe TRBD1 (5 bases). Germline CDR1 is LGHNT and CDR2 is FRNRAP. The CDR3 has 15 residues. Trimming pared 3 bases from V and 4 bases from J, leaving 13 bases between. The CDR3 sequence: CASGLGRGVNQPQHF. The CDR3 DNA sequence: TGTGCTAGTGGTTTAGGAAGGGGCGTAAATCAGCCCCAGCATTTT.

The CDR3 DNA reads as TGTGCCAGCAGTCAGACTAGCGGGGTCTACGAGCAGTACTTC. Protein sequence: CASSQTSGVYEQYF. The rearrangement joins TRBV7-6 to TRBJ2-7; TRBD2 matches at 11 bases. The CDR3 runs to 14 residues. Trimming cost V 6 bases and J 3 bases; bases outside gene matches: 4. The V gene's germline CDR1 is SGHVS and CDR2 FNYEAQ.

The CDR3 DNA sequence: TGTGCCAGCAGTTCTGAATACAGGGGTAATTCACCCCTCCACTTT. It yields the protein CASSSEYRGNSPLHF. J is TRBJ1-6 and V is TRBV6-5, with 7 bases identical to TRBD1. The length of the CDR3 is 15 residues. Germline V CDR1 and CDR2: MNHEY, SVGAGI. After removal of 4 bases from V and 6 bases from J, the junction contained 6 bases not matched to a gene.

The chain carries TRBV28 and TRBJ1-1; maybe TRBD1 (6 bases). V lost 3 bases, J lost 1 base, and 9 bases lay in between. This CDR3 comprises 14 residues. The germline CDR1 and CDR2 sequences are MDHEN and SYDVKM. CDR3 amino acids: CASSFFRGNTEAFF. The CDR3 DNA is TGTGCCAGCAGTTTCTTCAGGGGGAACACTGAAGCTTTCTTT.

This chain links TRBV7-9 with TRBJ1-2; 7 bases are a match to TRBD1. Germline V CDR1 and CDR2: SEHNR, FQNEAQ (reference sequence). The CDR3 totals 16 residues. The ends lost 4 bases at V and 2 bases at J; junction bases unmatched: 10. CDR3 nucleotide sequence: TGTGCCAGCAGCTCCGACGACAGGGAGAACAACTATGGCTACACCTTC. It specifies CASSSDDRENNYGYTF.

The V gene is TRBV12-3 or TRBV12-4, the J gene TRBJ1-2; D is uncertain. Trimming left V 2 bases short and J 4 bases short, with 8 bases between. CDR3 length: 13 amino acids. CDR3 bases: TGTGCCAGCAGTTTAACCTCTACCTATGGCTACACCTTC. This encodes CASSLTSTYGYTF.

This chain links TRBV4-1 with TRBJ2-7; 8 bases map to TRBD1. Germline V gene lookup returns CDR1 MGHRA and CDR2 YSYEKL. The CDR3 is 15 amino acids. Unmatched junction bases numbered 10, after V lost 5 bases and J lost 4 bases. The CDR3 here is CASSIAGTGFYEQYF. The CDR3 nucleotides are TGCGCCAGCAGCATCGCCGGGACAGGTTTTTACGAGCAGTACTTC.

The rearrangement joins TRBV30 to TRBJ1-2; tentative D call: TRBD1 (6 bases). The germline V gene encodes CDR1 GTSNPN and CDR2 SVGIG (reference sequence). V lost 0 bases and J lost 4, with 15 bases in between. The length of the CDR3 is 15 residues. The CDR3 nucleotides read TGTGCCTGGAGTGTACTTTGGGGGGGGCGCTATGGCTACACCTTC. It is translated as CAWSVLWGGRYGYTF.

The rearrangement uses TRBV5-1 and TRBJ2-1, with 10 bases matching TRBD1. CDR3 length: 15 amino acids. Trimming at V came to 0 bases and at J to 8 bases, leaving 5 bases not matched to a gene. Germline-derived CDR1 and CDR2 are SGHRS and YFSETQ. CDR3: CASSLGQGATDEQFF. The CDR3 bases are TGCGCCAGCAGCTTGGGACAGGGGGCGACGGATGAGCAGTTCTTC.

The chain combines TRBV6-5 with TRBJ2-3; D uncertain. Germline V lookup: CDR1 MNHEY, CDR2 SVGAGI. This CDR3 has 15 residues. Trimming removed 0 bases at V and 0 bases at J, with 7 bases between. CDR3 protein: CASSYSSSSTDTQYF. In nucleotides, the CDR3 is TGTGCCAGCAGTTACTCGAGCTCTAGCACAGATACGCAGTATTTT.

J is TRBJ2-7 and V is TRBV5-6, with 8 positions matching TRBD2. From germline, CDR1 is SGHDT and CDR2 YYEEEE. The V segment lost 4 bases and the J segment 6 bases; nucleotides outside the gene matches: 15. This CDR3 has 16 amino acids. The CDR3 here is CASSRYRGGARLEQYF. CDR3 nucleotides: TGTGCCAGCAGCCGCTACCGGGGGGGGGCCCGTCTCGAGCAGTACTTC.

CDR3 DNA sequence: TGTGCCAGCAGCTCACAGGGTAACTATGGCTACACCTTC. Protein product: CASSSQGNYGYTF. V gene TRBV9 combines with J gene TRBJ1-2; D is perhaps TRBD1 (6 bases). The germline V and J ends were trimmed by 4 bases and 1 base, with 8 bases remaining between them. CDR1 is SGDLS and CDR2 is YYNGEE in the germline V gene. This CDR3 region has 13 residues.

The chain joins TRBV2 to TRBJ2-3; possibly TRBD2 for D (6 bases). Germline CDR1 SNHLY, CDR2 FYNNEI. The CDR3 has 15 residues. V lost 6 bases and J lost 0, with 13 bases in between. The CDR3 nucleotides read TGTGCCAGCAGACCGACTGGGACTAGCACAGATACGCAGTATTTT. Translation gives CASRPTGTSTDTQYF.

The chain employs TRBV14 and TRBJ1-2; D not certain. Trimming stripped 1 base from V and 1 base from J, with 7 bases between. This CDR3 region has 14 residues. In germline, CDR1 is SGHDN, CDR2 FVKESK. The CDR3 nucleotides are TGTGCCAGCAGCCAAGGTGCCAGTAACTATGGCTACACCTTC. Encoded protein: CASSQGASNYGYTF.

The rearrangement uses TRBV28 and TRBJ1-1, with 10 bases lining up with TRBD1. From germline, CDR1 is MDHEN and CDR2 SYDVKM. The trim removed 6 bases at V and 3 bases at J, leaving 4 bases unmatched. The CDR3 has 14 residues. CDR3 loop: CASRQTGGDTEAFF. The CDR3 nucleotides read TGTGCCAGCAGGCAGACAGGGGGCGACACTGAAGCTTTCTTT. The variable domain in full, completed from reference TRBV28 and TRBJ1-1, reads DVKVTQSSRYLVKRTGEKVFLECVQDMDHENMFWYRQDPGLGLRLIYFSYDVKMKEKGDIPEGYSVSREKKERFSLILESASTNQTSMYLCASRQTGGDTEAFFGQGTRLTVV.